This T cell receptor (beta chain) was recorded in a study of shared clonotypes between healthy human individuals. The overall study: Contributing individuals were a couple of females and three males aged 18 to 49.

Some clones are missing from TCRdb's copy, which holds only in-frame ones; the method was immunoSEQ multiplex PCR. The profile shows about 2.4 million clones, approximately 94% of them singletons. Note on this clone: The antigen is undetermined.

General study findings and limits: Shared clonotypes across all four donors exceeded non-shared ones in generation probability.

Sequencing input: naive CD4+ T cells from PBMCs. Subset defined: CD45RA+ positively selected. This sequence was found in a man aged 18 to 30 in good health. Some clones in this sample may be carry-over from other donors' samples.

The chain's CDR3 is CASSPIVGENIQYF. CDR3 bases: TGCGCCAGCAGCCCCATAGTGGGGGAAAACATTCAGTACTTC. The chain joins TRBV5-1 to TRBJ2-4, with D perhaps TRBD1 or TRBD2 (5 bases each). This CDR3 region has 14 residues. Per the germline V gene, CDR1 is SGHRS and CDR2 is YFSETQ. V lost 4 bases and J lost 5, with 13 bases in between.